The sequence of this T cell receptor beta chain was determined in a study of cytomegalovirus exposure and HLA in healthy donors. About the research overall: In an early release, HLA-typed donors contributed 80 million to 95 million unique TCR sequences. Study-wide findings and caveats: CMV serostatus was the only recorded immune exposure for donors. Associated with cytomegalovirus, according to the listing, were 150 to 200 TCR beta chains.

The PCR had 60 Vbeta and 13 Jbeta primers. Data came from immunoSEQ multiplex PCR; TCRdb stores just in-frame clones and leaves some out. The sample lists more than 85,000 clones; 60% to 80% were seen once. Donors in the study were healthy people who gave bone marrow. The CDR3 has 14 residues. Trimming pared 5 bases from V and 10 bases from J, leaving 20 bases between. CDR1 and CDR2 from the germline V gene are SGHTA and FQGNSA. Concerning this clone: Antigen specificity is unknown.

The receptor comes from a female donor in good health and CMV-seronegative. The V gene is TRBV7-2, the J gene TRBJ1-1; a weak D match, TRBD1 (6 bases). What was sequenced was PBMCs. The CDR3 DNA follows: TGTGCCAGCAGCCCCGGGGGGGGCGAGAGGGTAGCTTTCTTT. Protein product: CASSPGGGERVAFF.